The present TCR beta chain was sequenced within a study of blood T cell repertoires in COVID-19. Study details: The study drew acute and convalescent COVID-19 samples from the United States, Italy and Spain.

The table lists this clone with many counts. Measured with immunoSEQ multiplex PCR; TCRdb has only the in-frame clones, and not every one. Here the sample spans around 430,000 clones, about nine tenths being singletons. The CDR3 spans 14 residues. V gave up 7 bases and J gave up 0 bases, with 12 bases separating them. The germline gives CDR1 LNHDA, CDR2 SQIVND (reference sequence). The sequenced sample consisted of peripheral blood. V usage is TRBV19 and J usage is TRBJ1-1; D uncertain. This clonotype was obtained from a woman in her forties or fifties with COVID-19, enrolled during active disease. In nucleotides, the CDR3 is TGTGCCAGTAAACACACAACCATGAACACTGAAGCTTTCTTT. The encoded protein is CASKHTTMNTEAFF.